Shown below are 31 T cell receptor beta chains from a single sample sequenced in a study of CD8 T cells in Susac syndrome. With random hexamers, about 0.45 to 1 ug RNA was reverse transcribed. TCRdb analysed the immunoSEQ multiplex PCR reads with MiXCR anew, one entry per CDR3 protein. This table has under 550,000 distinct CDR3 sequences, approximately 85% appearing once. Input material: CD8+ T cells from PBMCs. These receptors were collected from a human donor with multiple sclerosis.

The chain is built from TRBV5-1 and TRBJ2-7; D gene unclear. The CDR3 has 16 amino acids. The germline V gene encodes CDR1 SGHRS and CDR2 YFSETQ. V lost 5 bases and J 5 bases, leaving 23 bases between the germline ends. The CDR3 protein is CASSQNYPGGPDEQYF. The CDR3 DNA follows: TGCGCCAGCAGTCAAAATTACCCCGGTGGCCCGGACGAGCAGTACTTC.

The chain has TRBV7-6 and TRBJ1-1; D is ambiguous. Trimming took 5 bases from V and 2 from J, leaving 12 bases between them. This CDR3 is built from 14 residues. Looked up from germline, CDR1 is SGHVS and CDR2 is FNYEAQ. In nucleotides, the CDR3 is TGTGCCAGCAGCCCAGGTTGGGCAAACACTGAAGCTTTCTTT. It translates to CASSPGWANTEAFF.

V gene TRBV6-5 combines with J gene TRBJ2-7; 7 bases line up with TRBD1. The V gene's germline CDR1 is MNHEY and CDR2 SVGAGI. The CDR3 is 15 residues long. With 2 bases clipped from V and 2 bases from J, the junction kept 6 bases outside the gene matches. The CDR3 DNA sequence: TGTGCCAGCAGTTACCTTGTGGGGACAGCCTACGAGCAGTACTTC. It specifies CASSYLVGTAYEQYF.

The rearrangement uses TRBV7-8 and TRBJ2-7, with TRBD2 identical over 9 bases. Germline trimming cut 1 base from V and 2 bases from J; bases unmatched to any gene: 6. Per the germline V gene, CDR1 is SGHVS and CDR2 is FQNEAQ. The CDR3 loop spans 16 amino acids. CDR3 protein: CASSLGLVAGAYEQYF. CDR3 DNA: TGTGCCAGCAGCTTAGGCTTGGTAGCGGGGGCCTACGAGCAGTACTTC.

This chain connects TRBV12-5 to TRBJ1-1, with a possible D match to TRBD1 (5 bases). In germline, CDR1 is LGHNT, CDR2 FRNRAP. The CDR3 length is 16 residues. The V gene lost 3 bases and the J gene lost 1 base, with 15 bases spanning the gap. The CDR3 loop reads CASGFTGTPANTEAFF. CDR3 DNA: TGTGCTAGTGGTTTTACAGGAACTCCAGCGAACACTGAAGCTTTCTTT.

V is TRBV6-5 and J is TRBJ2-3, with a weak D call TRBD2 (7 bases). The germline gives CDR1 MNHEY, CDR2 SVGAGI. The CDR3 length is 18 residues. The V end lost 3 bases, the J end lost 4 bases, and 23 bases lay between the germline ends. The CDR3 bases are TGTGCCAGCAGTTATGGGGGGGCGGGGCTCATTTCGGCAGATACGCAGTATTTT. Translation gives CASSYGGAGLISADTQYF.

This clonotype appeared once. The chain employs TRBV5-8 and TRBJ1-2; 7 bases line up with TRBD1. This CDR3 has 14 amino acids. V shed 2 bases, J shed 4 bases, and the junction held 5 bases outside the gene matches. CDR1 SGHTS and CDR2 YDEGEE come from the germline V gene. The CDR3 region has the DNA TGTGCCAGCAGCTTTATAGGGACAGTCTATGGCTACACCTTC. Translation gives CASSFIGTVYGYTF. The variable domain in full, completed from reference TRBV5-8 and TRBJ1-2, reads EAGVTQSPTHLIKTRGQQATLRCSPISGHTSVYWYQQALGLGLQFLLWYDEGEERNRGNFPPRFSGRQFPNYSSELNVNALELEDSALYLCASSFIGTVYGYTFGSGTRLTVV.

The chain carries TRBV7-8 and TRBJ2-7, with TRBD2 matching 9 bases. J lost 2 bases, V lost 4 bases, and 3 bases had no gene match. CDR3 size: 14 residues. The germline V gene has CDR1 SGHVS and CDR2 FQNEAQ. CDR3 sequence reads: CASSSRLAAYEQYF. CDR3 DNA sequence: TGTGCCAGCAGCTCCCGACTAGCGGCCTACGAGCAGTACTTC.

This clonotype was observed a few times. J is TRBJ2-7 and V is TRBV9; TRBD2 agrees at 8 bases. The trim removed 3 bases at V and 3 bases at J, leaving 5 bases unmatched. The CDR3 is made up of 14 amino acids. Germline CDR1 and CDR2: SGDLS and YYNGEE. The CDR3 is CASSAALAGYEQYF. In nucleotides, the CDR3 is TGTGCCAGCAGCGCGGCCCTAGCGGGCTACGAGCAGTACTTC. Full variable domain (remainder filled in from reference TRBV9 and TRBJ2-7): DSGVTQTPKHLITATGQRVTLRCSPRSGDLSVYWYQQSLDQGLQFLIQYYNGEERAKGNILERFSAQQFPDLHSELNLSSLELGDSALYFCASSAALAGYEQYFGPGTRLTVT.

This sequence joins TRBV28 and TRBJ1-2; 10 bases align to TRBD1. The CDR3 consists of 18 residues. Trimming cost V 6 bases and J 5 bases; bases outside gene matches: 18. CDR1 MDHEN and CDR2 SYDVKM come from the germline V gene. The CDR3 reads CASSDWGGTGAQVYGYTF. CDR3 DNA: TGTGCCAGCAGCGACTGGGGGGGGACAGGGGCCCAAGTATATGGCTACACCTTC.

The chain carries TRBV5-1 and TRBJ2-7; TRBD1 aligns across 7 bases. From germline, CDR1 is SGHRS and CDR2 YFSETQ. The CDR3 is 16 amino acids. J gave up 1 base and V 0 bases, and 7 bases lay outside the gene matches. The CDR3 DNA follows: TGCGCCAGCAGCTTGGAAGGCAGACAGGGTTCCTACGAGCAGTACTTC. Its protein is CASSLEGRQGSYEQYF.

The chain's CDR3 is CASSLTSGNFLSYNEQFF. The CDR3 DNA follows: TGTGCCAGCAGTTTGACTAGCGGGAACTTTCTATCCTACAATGAGCAGTTCTTC. The chain recombines TRBV27 with TRBJ2-1; 11 bases map to TRBD2. The length of the CDR3 is 18 residues. From germline, CDR1 is MNHEY and CDR2 SMNVEV (reference sequence). The V segment lost 3 bases and the J segment 1 base; nucleotides outside the gene matches: 8.

The chain has TRBV4-1 and TRBJ1-1; D is unresolved. Per germline, CDR1 MGHRA and CDR2 YSYEKL. V dropped 0 bases and J dropped 1 base, with 6 bases sitting between them. CDR3 length: 14 residues. Here the CDR3 reads CASSQDGSNTEAFF. In nucleotides, the CDR3 is TGCGCCAGCAGCCAAGATGGGTCGAACACTGAAGCTTTCTTT.

This clonotype has a single count. J is TRBJ2-5 and V is TRBV14, with TRBD1 matching 9 bases. The CDR3 contains 14 residues. Per germline, CDR1 SGHDN and CDR2 FVKESK. With V trimmed by 2 bases and J by 4 bases, 2 bases remained unmatched. CDR3 residues: CASSQTGGGETQYF. CDR3 nucleotide sequence: TGTGCCAGCAGCCAAACAGGGGGCGGAGAGACCCAGTACTTC.

This chain uses TRBV5-1 with TRBJ1-2, with a possible D match to TRBD1 (5 bases). Germline CDR1 and CDR2: SGHRS and YFSETQ. This CDR3 is built from 14 residues. V was cut by 0 bases and J by 5 bases, with 11 bases left in between. CDR3 in amino acids: CASSLGQIVYGYTF. Written as DNA, the CDR3 is TGCGCCAGCAGCTTGGGACAGATTGTTTATGGCTACACCTTC.

The V gene is TRBV2, the J gene TRBJ2-3; the match to TRBD2 covers 7 bases. J gave up 0 bases and V 7 bases, and 10 bases lay outside the gene matches. CDR3 length equals 16 residues. The germline CDR1 and CDR2 sequences are SNHLY and FYNNEI. The CDR3 DNA follows: TGTGCCAGCACTTACCCTCTAGCGGCTAGCACAGATACGCAGTATTTT. It codes for CASTYPLAASTDTQYF. Full variable domain (rest looked up from reference TRBV2 and TRBJ2-3): EPEVTQTPSHQVTQMGQEVILRCVPISNHLYFYWYRQILGQKVEFLVSFYNNEISEKSEIFDDQFSVERPDGSNFTLKIRSTKLEDSAMYFCASTYPLAASTDTQYFGPGTRLTVL.

This chain joins TRBV28 and TRBJ2-2; D uncertain. The ends were cut back, 8 bases at V and 7 bases at J, with 8 bases in the middle. The CDR3 consists of 11 residues. Germline V CDR1 and CDR2: MDHEN, SYDVKM. CDR3 amino acids: CASFRGGELFF. The DNA for the CDR3 is TGTGCCAGCTTCCGTGGCGGGGAGCTGTTTTTT.

The chain recombines TRBV27 with TRBJ1-1; TRBD1 agrees at 8 bases. V dropped 5 bases and J dropped 5; count of bases not matched to a gene: 7. The CDR3 loop spans 14 amino acids. CDR1 is MNHEY and CDR2 is SMNVEV in the germline V gene (reference sequence). CDR3 nucleotides: TGTGCCAGCAGTCCTACAGGGGGGAGGACTGAAGCTTTCTTT. This sequence encodes CASSPTGGRTEAFF.

The V and J genes are TRBV30 and TRBJ2-2; D is uncertain. V gave up 1 base and J gave up 0 bases, with 6 bases separating them. This CDR3 contains 14 residues. Germline CDR1 reads GTSNPN; CDR2 reads SVGIG (reference sequence). CDR3 DNA: TGTGCCTGGAGTGACAGACCGAACACCGGGGAGCTGTTTTTT. Translation: CAWSDRPNTGELFF.

The gene calls are TRBV5-6 and TRBJ2-1; TRBD2 matches 8 bases. This CDR3 has 15 residues. The ends lost 0 bases at V and 5 bases at J; junction bases unmatched: 4. The germline V gene encodes CDR1 SGHDT and CDR2 YYEEEE. The CDR3 protein is CASSLDLAGHNEQFF. Written as DNA, the CDR3 is TGTGCCAGCAGCTTGGACCTAGCGGGCCACAATGAGCAGTTCTTC.

This clonotype was found a few times. The chain employs TRBV19 and TRBJ2-1; 10 positions agree with TRBD2. CDR3 size: 15 residues. Germline loops: CDR1 LNHDA, CDR2 SQIVND (reference sequence). Trimming cost V 3 bases and J 8 bases; bases outside gene matches: 7. The CDR3 reads CASSIGLAGVYEQFF. CDR3 nucleotides: TGTGCCAGTAGTATCGGCCTAGCGGGAGTCTATGAGCAGTTCTTC.

The gene calls are TRBV18 and TRBJ2-3; no clear D gene. Trimming cost V 0 bases and J 6 bases, with 13 bases left between them. The V gene's germline CDR1 is KGHSH and CDR2 LQKENI. There are 15 residues in the CDR3. The CDR3: CASSPPVGSQDTQYF. The CDR3 DNA reads TGTGCCAGCTCACCACCAGTAGGGTCGCAGGATACGCAGTATTTT. The variable domain in full, with the rest retrieved from reference TRBV18 and TRBJ2-3, is NAGVMQNPRHLVRRRGQEARLRCSPMKGHSHVYWYRQLPEEGLKFMVYLQKENIIDESGMPKERFSAEFPKEGPSILRIQQVVRGDSAAYFCASSPPVGSQDTQYFGPGTRLTVL.

This chain joins TRBV6-5 and TRBJ2-1; perhaps TRBD2 as D (5 bases). Deletions cut 0 bases from V and 0 bases from J, with 9 bases between. The CDR3 spans 16 residues. Germline CDR1 and CDR2: MNHEY and SVGAGI. The CDR3: CASSYSGDYSYNEQFF. CDR3 coding DNA: TGTGCCAGCAGTTACTCGGGAGACTACTCCTACAATGAGCAGTTCTTC.

This sequence joins TRBV4-1 and TRBJ1-1; 7 positions agree with TRBD1. V trimming: 1 base; J trimming: 1 base; junction bases outside the gene matches: 3. CDR1 is MGHRA and CDR2 is YSYEKL in the germline V gene. The CDR3 is 15 amino acids. CDR3 in DNA: TGCGCCAGCAGCCAAGCTACAGGGGAGAACACTGAAGCTTTCTTT. It yields the protein CASSQATGENTEAFF.

The chain couples TRBV6-5 to TRBJ2-7, with TRBD1 as a possible D gene (6 bases). The ends were cut back, 0 bases at V and 5 bases at J, with 14 bases in the middle. This CDR3 region has 15 residues. Germline V gene lookup returns CDR1 MNHEY and CDR2 SVGAGI. The CDR3 coding sequence is TGTGCCAGCAGTTACTCGGCAGGGGACGCCGACGAGCAGTACTTC. Amino acid sequence: CASSYSAGDADEQYF.

This clonotype was detected a few times. The chain joins TRBV6-5 to TRBJ2-5; D is possibly TRBD2 (6 bases). Per germline, CDR1 MNHEY and CDR2 SVGAGI. The germline V and J ends were trimmed by 0 bases and 2 bases, with 10 bases remaining between them. This CDR3 spans 15 amino acids. The CDR3 DNA is TGTGCCAGCAGTTACTCGGGACTGATACAAGAGACCCAGTACTTC. Its protein is CASSYSGLIQETQYF.

The chain carries TRBV12-3 or TRBV12-4 and TRBJ2-1, with 8 bases matching TRBD2. The CDR3 contains 15 residues. The V segment lost 6 bases and the J segment 7 bases; nucleotides outside the gene matches: 11. The CDR3 DNA reads as TGTGCCAGCAGGGATATAGCGGGAAGGGTTAATGAGCAGTTCTTC. Amino acid sequence: CASRDIAGRVNEQFF.

V and J are TRBV4-1 and TRBJ2-7, with 7 bases lining up with TRBD1. The CDR3 length is 15 residues. The trim removed 0 bases at V and 2 bases at J, leaving 4 bases unmatched. Germline CDR1 and CDR2: MGHRA and YSYEKL. CDR3 DNA: TGCGCCAGCAGCCAAGAACCCGACAGGGCCTACGAGCAGTACTTC. Residues: CASSQEPDRAYEQYF.

The table lists this clonotype with a count of one. This chain uses TRBV18 with TRBJ1-1; no reliable D call. There are 15 residues in the CDR3. V dropped 2 bases and J dropped 0 bases, with 10 bases sitting between them. Germline V CDR1 and CDR2: KGHSH, LQKENI. In DNA form, the CDR3 reads TGTGCCAGCTCACCATCCGTCTCTTTGAACACTGAAGCTTTCTTT. Its protein product is CASSPSVSLNTEAFF.

The rearrangement joins TRBV13 to TRBJ1-1; tentatively, D is TRBD1 (6 bases). Trimming took 5 bases from V and 5 from J, leaving 15 bases between them. The germline CDR1 and CDR2 sequences are PRHDT and FYEKMQ (reference sequence). This CDR3 spans 14 amino acids. The CDR3 nucleotides are TGTGCCAGCAGCCCGGGACCGGGGGCGACTGAAGCTTTCTTT. As protein: CASSPGPGATEAFF.

This chain joins TRBV28 and TRBJ2-7, with a weak D call TRBD1 (5 bases). This CDR3 contains 12 residues. CDR1 and CDR2 from the germline V gene are MDHEN and SYDVKM. The ends were cut back, 3 bases at V and 6 bases at J, with 9 bases in the middle. In DNA, the CDR3 is TGTGCCAGCAGTTTGGGAAGGGGCGAGCAGTACTTC. Its protein is CASSLGRGEQYF.